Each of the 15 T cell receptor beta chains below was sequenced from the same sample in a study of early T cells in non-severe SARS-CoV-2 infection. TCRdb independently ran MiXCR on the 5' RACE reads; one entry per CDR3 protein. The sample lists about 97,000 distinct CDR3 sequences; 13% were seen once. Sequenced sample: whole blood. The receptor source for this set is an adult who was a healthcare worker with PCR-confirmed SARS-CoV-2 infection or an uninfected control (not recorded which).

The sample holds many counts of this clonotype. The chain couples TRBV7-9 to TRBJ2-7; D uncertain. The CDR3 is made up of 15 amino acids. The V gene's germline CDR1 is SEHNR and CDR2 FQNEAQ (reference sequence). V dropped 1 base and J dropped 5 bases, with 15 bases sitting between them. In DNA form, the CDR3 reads TGTGCCAGCAGCTTAGAAGGCTGGGTCAGCAACGAGCAGTACTTC. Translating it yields CASSLEGWVSNEQYF.

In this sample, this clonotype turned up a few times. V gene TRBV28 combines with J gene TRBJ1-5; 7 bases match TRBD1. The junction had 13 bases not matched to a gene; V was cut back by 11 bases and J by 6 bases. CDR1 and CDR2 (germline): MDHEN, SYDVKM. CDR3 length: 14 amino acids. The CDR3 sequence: CASAGGKGGQPQHF. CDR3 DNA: TGTGCCTCGGCAGGGGGTAAAGGTGGTCAGCCCCAGCATTTT.

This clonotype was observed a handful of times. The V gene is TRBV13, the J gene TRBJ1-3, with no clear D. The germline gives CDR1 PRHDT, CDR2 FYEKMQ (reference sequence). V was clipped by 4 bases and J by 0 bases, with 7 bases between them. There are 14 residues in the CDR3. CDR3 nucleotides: TGTGCCAGCAGCTCAGCGAGCTCTGGAAACACCATATATTTT. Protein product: CASSSASSGNTIYF.

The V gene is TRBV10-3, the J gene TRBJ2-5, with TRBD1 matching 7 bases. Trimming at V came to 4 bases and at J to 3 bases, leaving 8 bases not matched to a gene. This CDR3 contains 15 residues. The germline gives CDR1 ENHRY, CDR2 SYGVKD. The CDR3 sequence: CAISADTGDEETQYF. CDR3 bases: TGTGCCATCAGTGCCGATACAGGGGACGAAGAGACCCAGTACTTC.

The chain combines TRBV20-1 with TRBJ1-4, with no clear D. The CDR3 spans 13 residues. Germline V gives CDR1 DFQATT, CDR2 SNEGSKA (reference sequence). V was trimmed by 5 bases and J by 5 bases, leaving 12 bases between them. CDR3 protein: CSARRTENEKLFF. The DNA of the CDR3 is TGCAGTGCTCGGCGGACGGAAAATGAAAAACTGTTTTTT.

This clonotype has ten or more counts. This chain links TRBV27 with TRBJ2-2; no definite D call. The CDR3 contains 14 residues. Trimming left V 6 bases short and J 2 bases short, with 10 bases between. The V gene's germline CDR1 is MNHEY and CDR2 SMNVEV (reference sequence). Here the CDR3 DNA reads TGTGCCAGCAGAAGGACCCGAAACACCGGGGAGCTGTTTTTT. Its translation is CASRRTRNTGELFF.

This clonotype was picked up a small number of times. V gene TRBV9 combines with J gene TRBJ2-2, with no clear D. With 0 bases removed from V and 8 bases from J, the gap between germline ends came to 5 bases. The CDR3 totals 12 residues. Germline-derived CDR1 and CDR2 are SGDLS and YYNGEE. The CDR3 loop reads CASSVELGELFF. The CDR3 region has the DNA TGTGCCAGCAGCGTAGAATTGGGGGAGCTGTTTTTT.

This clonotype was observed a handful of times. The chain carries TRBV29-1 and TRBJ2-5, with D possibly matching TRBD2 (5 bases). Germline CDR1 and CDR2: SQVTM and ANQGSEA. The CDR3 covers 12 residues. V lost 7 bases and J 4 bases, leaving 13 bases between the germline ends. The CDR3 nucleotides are TGCAGCGGCACTAGGGTTGGAGAGACCCAGTACTTC. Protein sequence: CSGTRVGETQYF.

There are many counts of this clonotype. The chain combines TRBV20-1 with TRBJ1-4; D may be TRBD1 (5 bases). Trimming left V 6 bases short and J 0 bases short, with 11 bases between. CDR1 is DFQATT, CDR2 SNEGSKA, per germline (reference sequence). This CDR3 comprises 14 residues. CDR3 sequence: CSAKGGATNEKLFF. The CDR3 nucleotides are TGCAGTGCCAAAGGAGGGGCAACTAATGAAAAACTGTTTTTT.

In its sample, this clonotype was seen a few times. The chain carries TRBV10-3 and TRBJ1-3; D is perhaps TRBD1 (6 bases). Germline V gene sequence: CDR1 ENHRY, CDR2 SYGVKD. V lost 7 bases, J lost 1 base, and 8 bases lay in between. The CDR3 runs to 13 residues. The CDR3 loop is CAIMGASGNTIYF. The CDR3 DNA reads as TGTGCCATCATGGGGGCGTCTGGAAACACCATATATTTT.

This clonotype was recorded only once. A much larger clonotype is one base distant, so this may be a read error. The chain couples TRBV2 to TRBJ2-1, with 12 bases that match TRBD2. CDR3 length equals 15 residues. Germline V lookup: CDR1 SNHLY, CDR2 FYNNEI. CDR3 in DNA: TGTCCCAGCAGTCCCAGGACTAGCGGGGACAATGAGCAGTTCTTC. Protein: CPSSPRTSGDNEQFF.

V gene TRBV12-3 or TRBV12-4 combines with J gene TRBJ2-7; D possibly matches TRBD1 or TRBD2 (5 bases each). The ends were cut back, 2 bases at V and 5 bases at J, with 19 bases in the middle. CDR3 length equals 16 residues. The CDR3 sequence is CASSLRVLEGTHEQYF. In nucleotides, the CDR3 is TGTGCCAGCAGTTTACGGGTCTTAGAGGGGACCCACGAGCAGTACTTC.

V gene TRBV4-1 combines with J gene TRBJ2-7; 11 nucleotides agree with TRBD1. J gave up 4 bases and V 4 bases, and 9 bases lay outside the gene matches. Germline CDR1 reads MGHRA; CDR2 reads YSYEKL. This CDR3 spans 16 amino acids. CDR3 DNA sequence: TGCGCCAGCAGCCGATTGATCCGGGACAGGGGGTACGAGCAGTACTTC. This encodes CASSRLIRDRGYEQYF.

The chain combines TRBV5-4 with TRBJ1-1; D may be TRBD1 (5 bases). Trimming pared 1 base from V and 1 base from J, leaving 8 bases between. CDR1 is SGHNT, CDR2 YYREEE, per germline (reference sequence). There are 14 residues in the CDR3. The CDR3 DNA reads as TGTGCCAGCAGCTTGCTAGGGACGAACACTGAAGCTTTCTTT. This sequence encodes CASSLLGTNTEAFF.

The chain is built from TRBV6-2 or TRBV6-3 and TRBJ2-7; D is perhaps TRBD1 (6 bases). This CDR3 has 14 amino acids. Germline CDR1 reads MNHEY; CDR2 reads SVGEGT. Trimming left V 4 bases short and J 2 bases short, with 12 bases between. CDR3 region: CASSSHGQTYEQYF. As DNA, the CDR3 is TGTGCCAGCAGTTCCCACGGACAGACCTACGAGCAGTACTTC.